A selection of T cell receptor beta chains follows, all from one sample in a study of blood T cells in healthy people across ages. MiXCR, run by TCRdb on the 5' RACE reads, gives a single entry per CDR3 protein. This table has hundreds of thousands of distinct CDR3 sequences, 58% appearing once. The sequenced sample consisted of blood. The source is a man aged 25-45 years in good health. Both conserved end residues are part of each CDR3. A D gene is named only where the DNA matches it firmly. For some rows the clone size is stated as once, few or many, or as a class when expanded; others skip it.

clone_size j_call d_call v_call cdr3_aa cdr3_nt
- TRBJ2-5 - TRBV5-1 CASSFGMSMGQTQYF TGCGCCAGCAGCTTTGGGATGTCAATGGGTCAGACCCAGTACTTC
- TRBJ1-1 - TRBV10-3 CAMSAGPAGAFF TGTGCCATGTCGGCAGGTCCCGCGGGGGCTTTCTTT
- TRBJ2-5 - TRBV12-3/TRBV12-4 CASSLLGVDVKYF TGTGCCAGCAGTCTCCTCGGGGTGGATGTAAAGTACTTC
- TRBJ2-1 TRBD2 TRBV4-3 CASSQALAGLVINEQFF TGCGCCAGCAGCCAAGCCTTAGCGGGCCTCGTCATCAATGAGCAGTTCTTC
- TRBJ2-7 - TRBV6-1 CASSEGDWGEQYF TGTGCCAGCAGTGAAGGGGATTGGGGCGAGCAGTACTTC
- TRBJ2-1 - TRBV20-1 CSAREGGGRSNNEQFF TGCAGTGCTAGAGAGGGGGGTGGCAGAAGCAACAATGAGCAGTTCTTC
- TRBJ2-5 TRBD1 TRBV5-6 CASSPYQDRYQETQYF TGTGCCAGCAGCCCCTACCAGGACAGGTACCAAGAGACCCAGTACTTC
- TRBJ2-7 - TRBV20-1 CSARDSFGYEQYF TGCAGTGCTAGAGATTCATTCGGCTACGAGCAGTACTTC
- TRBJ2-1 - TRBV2 CASRGSYSNEQFF TGTGCCAGCCGTGGGTCTTACAGTAACGAGCAGTTCTTC
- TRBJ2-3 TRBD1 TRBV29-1 CTGGQGAGDTQYF TGCACCGGAGGACAGGGGGCAGGAGATACGCAGTATTTT
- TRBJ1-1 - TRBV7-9 CDSSSVATEAFF TGTGACAGCAGCTCGGTTGCGACTGAAGCTTTCTTT
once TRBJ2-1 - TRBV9 CASSVAAEFYNEQFF TGTGCCAGCAGCGTAGCAGCGGAATTCTACAATGAGCAGTTCTTC
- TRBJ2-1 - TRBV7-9 CASSLVSSGSYEQFF TGTGCCAGCAGCTTAGTATCGTCCGGGTCATATGAGCAGTTCTTC
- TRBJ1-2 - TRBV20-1 CSAREVGVGYTF TGCAGTGCTAGAGAGGTTGGGGTTGGCTACACCTTC
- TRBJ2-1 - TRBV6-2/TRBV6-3 CASSGVYNEQFF TGTGCCAGCAGTGGGGTTTACAATGAGCAGTTCTTC
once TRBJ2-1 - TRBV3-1 CASSPLGGSSYNGQFF TGTGCCAGCAGCCCCCTCGGGGGTAGCTCCTACAATGGGCAGTTCTTC
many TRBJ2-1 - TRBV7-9 CASSPGGGSGQQFF TGTGCCAGCAGCCCCGGTGGTGGGTCGGGACAACAGTTCTTC
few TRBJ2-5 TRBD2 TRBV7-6 CASSRTSPETQYF TGTGCCAGCAGCCGGACTAGTCCAGAGACCCAGTACTTC
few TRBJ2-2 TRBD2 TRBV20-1 CSAPTTKLAGVTGELFF TGCAGTGCCCCGACGACCAAACTAGCGGGAGTAACCGGGGAGCTGTTTTTT
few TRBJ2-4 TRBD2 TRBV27 CAAIPWTSDLAKNIQYF TGTGCCGCGATACCCTGGACTAGCGATCTAGCCAAAAACATTCAGTACTTC
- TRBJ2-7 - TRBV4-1 CASSQRQPDYEQYF TGCGCCAGCAGCCAACGACAGCCTGACTACGAGCAGTACTTC
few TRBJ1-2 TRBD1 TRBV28 CASSLGGQGSGYTF TGTGCCAGCAGTTTGGGTGGACAGGGAAGTGGCTACACCTTC
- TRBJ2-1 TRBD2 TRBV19 CASSGRGGRHEQFF TGTGCCAGTAGTGGACGGGGGGGGCGCCATGAGCAGTTCTTC
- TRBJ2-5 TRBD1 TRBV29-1 CSVGTGYLRETQYF TGCAGCGTCGGGACAGGGTATCTGAGGGAGACCCAGTACTTC
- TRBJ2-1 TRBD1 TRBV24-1 CATSDRGQGRVYNEQFF TGTGCCACCAGTGATAGGGGACAGGGAAGAGTGTACAATGAGCAGTTCTTC
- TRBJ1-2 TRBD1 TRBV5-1 CASSQHGDRGDGYTF TGCGCCAGCAGCCAACACGGAGACAGGGGAGACGGCTACACCTTC
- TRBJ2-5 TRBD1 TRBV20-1 CSARKSTGGVLHPQYF TGCAGTGCTAGGAAGTCGACAGGGGGGGTTCTACATCCCCAGTACTTC
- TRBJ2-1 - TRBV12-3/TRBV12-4 CASSLYGVAANEQFF TGTGCCAGCAGTTTATACGGGGTAGCGGCTAATGAGCAGTTCTTC
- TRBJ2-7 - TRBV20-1 CSAIDDHEQYF TGCAGTGCTATCGATGATCACGAGCAGTACTTC
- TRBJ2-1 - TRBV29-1 CSGVLVGEQFF TGCAGCGGTGTTCTGGTGGGTGAGCAGTTCTTC
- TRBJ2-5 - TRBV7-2 CASSLTSTDETQYF TGTGCCAGCAGCTTAACGTCAACTGATGAGACCCAGTACTTC
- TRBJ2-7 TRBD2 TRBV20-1 CSARVLFPGTSGRSDEQYF TGCAGTGCTAGAGTCCTCTTTCCAGGGACTAGCGGGAGATCCGACGAGCAGTACTTC
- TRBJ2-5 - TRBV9 CASSVGPVTQETQYF TGTGCCAGCAGCGTAGGGCCCGTGACTCAAGAGACCCAGTACTTC
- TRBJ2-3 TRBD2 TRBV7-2 CANAKRDYTDTQYF TGTGCCAACGCGAAGCGGGACTACACAGATACGCAGTATTTT
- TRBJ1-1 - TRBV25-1 CASSVTSWESEAFF TGTGCCAGCAGTGTGACTTCTTGGGAATCTGAAGCTTTCTTT
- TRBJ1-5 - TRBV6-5 CASSPFSSNQPQHF TGTGCCAGCAGTCCATTTTCCAGCAATCAGCCCCAGCATTTT
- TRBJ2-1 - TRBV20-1 CSADEAGAMVNEQFF TGCAGTGCTGATGAAGCGGGCGCAATGGTTAATGAGCAGTTCTTC
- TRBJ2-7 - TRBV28 CASSPHRGYLYYEQYF TGTGCCAGCAGCCCACATCGGGGTTACTTATACTACGAGCAGTACTTC
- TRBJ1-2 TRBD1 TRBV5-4 CASSYLGRGQGGNGYTF TGTGCCAGCAGCTACTTAGGCCGCGGACAGGGAGGGAATGGCTACACCTTC
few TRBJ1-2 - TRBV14 CASSHRGNYGYTF TGTGCCAGCAGCCATAGGGGGAACTATGGCTACACCTTC
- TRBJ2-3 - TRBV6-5 CASSYSREGGTDTQYF TGTGCCAGCAGTTACTCGAGAGAGGGCGGGACAGATACGCAGTATTTT
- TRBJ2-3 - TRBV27 CASSLNANTQYF TGTGCCAGCAGTCTTAACGCCAATACGCAGTATTTT
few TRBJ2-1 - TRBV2 CASRQTGLSGNEQFF TGTGCCAGCAGGCAGACAGGACTTTCGGGCAATGAGCAGTTCTTC
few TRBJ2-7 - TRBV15 CATSRAGLPTYEQYF TGTGCCACCAGCAGAGCGGGTTTGCCTACCTACGAGCAGTACTTC
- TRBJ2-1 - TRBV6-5 CASSYSEGRPYNEQFF TGTGCCAGCAGTTACTCTGAGGGCCGCCCCTACAATGAGCAGTTCTTC
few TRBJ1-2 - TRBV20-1 CSARPGTVLYGYTF TGCAGTGCTAGACCCGGGACGGTTTTATATGGCTACACCTTC
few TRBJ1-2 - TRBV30 CAWSETYGYTF TGTGCCTGGAGTGAGACCTATGGCTACACCTTC
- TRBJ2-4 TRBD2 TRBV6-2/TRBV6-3 CASSSSGGVFKNIQYF TGTGCCAGCAGTTCAAGCGGGGGGGTCTTCAAAAACATTCAGTACTTC
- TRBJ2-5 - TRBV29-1 CSVEDTDWQETQYF TGCAGCGTTGAAGACACGGACTGGCAAGAGACCCAGTACTTC
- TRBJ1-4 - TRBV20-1 CSARVGAVTNEKLFF TGCAGTGCTAGAGTGGGGGCCGTGACTAATGAAAAACTGTTTTTT
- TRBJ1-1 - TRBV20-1 CTTRTGQKAFF TGCACTACCCGAACAGGGCAGAAAGCTTTCTTT
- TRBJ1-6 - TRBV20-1 CSAPGAAGNSPLHF TGCAGTGCCCCCGGGGCAGCGGGGAATTCACCCCTCCACTTT
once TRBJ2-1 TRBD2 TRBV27 CASSLSGGWNEQFF TGTGCCAGCAGTTTAAGCGGGGGATGGAATGAGCAGTTCTTC
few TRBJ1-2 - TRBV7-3 CASSPRGGEYGYTF TGTGCCAGCAGCCCACGCGGCGGGGAATATGGCTACACCTTC
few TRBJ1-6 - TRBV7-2 CASSLARAPPLHF TGTGCCAGCAGCTTAGCAAGGGCGCCACCCCTCCACTTT
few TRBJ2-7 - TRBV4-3 CASSQDTGMNEQYF TGCGCCAGCAGCCAAGATACAGGGATGAACGAGCAGTACTTC
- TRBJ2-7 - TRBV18 CASSPGEIYEQYF TGTGCCAGCTCACCAGGGGAAATATACGAGCAGTACTTC